The T cell receptor beta chain described here comes from a study of OX40 agonist ivuxolimab in advanced cancers. Study-wide context: Administration of intravenous ivuxolimab to patients occurred every 2 weeks at 0.01 to 10 mg/kg.

With 4 bases removed from V and 4 bases from J, the gap between germline ends came to 11 bases. The V gene's germline CDR1 is WNHNN and CDR2 SYGVQD (reference sequence). The CDR3 is 13 residues long. The method was immunoSEQ multiplex PCR; TCRdb's version includes in-frame clones alone and lacks a portion of them. Of roughly 67,000 clones detected, around 87% appear once; the ten largest clones hold 0.3% to 0.45%. This chain uses TRBV10-1 with TRBJ2-7, with D perhaps matching TRBD2 (5 bases). This receptor was obtained from an adult with an advanced solid tumor such as melanoma, head and neck, liver or kidney cancer. The sample was CD4+ or CD8+ T cells sorted from blood, taken in a trial of the OX40 agonist ivuxolimab. CDR3 amino acids: CASSGEGLYEQYF. The CDR3 DNA reads TGCGCCAGCAGTGGTGAGGGTCTGTACGAGCAGTACTTC.